These T cell receptor beta chains were read from a single sample in a study of spatial heterogeneity in lung cancer. TCRdb reprocessed the 5' RACE reads with MiXCR, giving one entry per CDR3 protein. The data show about 100,000 distinct CDR3 sequences, 3.5% to 5% seen once. The sequences come from lung tumor tissue, collected at surgery. These receptors all stem from a male donor with early-stage non-small cell lung cancer. The CDR3 runs from the conserved cysteine through the conserved F or W. Each record gives: J gene, clone size, V gene, D gene, CDR3 length, CDR3 DNA, CDR3 protein. D genes are given only for firm matches. Not all rows give a size; the values are once, few, many and, for expanded clones, a class.

TRBJ1-6	many	TRBV20-1	TRBD1	13	TGCAGTGCACGGACAGGGCGGGGATCACCCCTCCACTTT	CSARTGRGSPLHF
TRBJ2-7	many	TRBV20-1	NA	14	TGCAGTGCTAGTCCTAGAGCCCAGATGCAGGAGCAGTACTTC	CSASPRAQMQEQYF
TRBJ2-7	NA	TRBV7-9	NA	14	TGTGCCAGCAGCGCCGCATCAGGGAACCGGGAGCAGTACTTC	CASSAASGNREQYF
TRBJ2-2	NA	TRBV29-1	NA	12	TGCAGCGTTGGAGACCGTGGAGGGGAGCTGTTTTTT	CSVGDRGGELFF
TRBJ2-3	many	TRBV5-1	NA	14	TGCGCCAGCAGCCCCCTGAAAAGCACAGATACGCAGTATTTT	CASSPLKSTDTQYF
TRBJ1-6	NA	TRBV3-1	NA	16	TGTGCCAGCAGCCAATGGGCGCACCAGGGGAATTCACCCCTCCACTTT	CASSQWAHQGNSPLHF
TRBJ2-1	NA	TRBV5-1	NA	14	TGCGCCAGCAGCTTGGACAGGGATACCCATGAGCAGTTCTTC	CASSLDRDTHEQFF
TRBJ2-3	many	TRBV10-3	TRBD1	14	TGTGCCATCAGTGAGTCGAGACAGGGTGATACGCAGTATTTT	CAISESRQGDTQYF
TRBJ2-7	many	TRBV20-1	TRBD1	14	TGCAGTGCTTCCGCGGACAGGGGATCGTACGAGCAGTACTTC	CSASADRGSYEQYF
TRBJ2-3	NA	TRBV20-1	NA	11	TGCGGTGGGGGATTCACAGATACGCAGTATTTT	CGGGFTDTQYF
TRBJ1-5	many	TRBV5-1	NA	14	TGCGCCAGCAGCTTGGAAGGGACCGGTCAGCCCCAGCATTTT	CASSLEGTGQPQHF
TRBJ2-1	many	TRBV28	NA	13	TGTGCCTCCAGTAAGCCGGCGGTCCTTTTGCAGTTCTTC	CASSKPAVLLQFF
TRBJ2-6	many	TRBV6-5	NA	15	TGTGCCAGCAGTTACTCCGGAACTGGGGCCAACGTCCTGACTTTC	CASSYSGTGANVLTF
TRBJ1-5	NA	TRBV28	TRBD1	17	TGTGCCAGCAGCCTCACAGGGGGTATAGATAGCAATCAGCCCCAGCATTTT	CASSLTGGIDSNQPQHF
TRBJ2-1	many	TRBV27	TRBD2	15	TGTGCCAGCAGTTTATCGGGGGTCGGGAGGGGTGAGCAGTTCTTC	CASSLSGVGRGEQFF
TRBJ2-1	many	TRBV11-2	NA	13	TGTGCCAGCAGCTTCCAACTGTACAATGAGCAGTTCTTC	CASSFQLYNEQFF
TRBJ2-7	many	TRBV15	NA	14	TGTGCCACCAGCAGGGTCACTGAATCCTACGAGCAGTACTTC	CATSRVTESYEQYF
TRBJ2-1	few	TRBV5-1	NA	15	TGCGCCAGCAGCTTGGCCGGGCCGCGTAACAATGAGCAGTTCTTC	CASSLAGPRNNEQFF
TRBJ2-1	NA	TRBV2	NA	17	TGTGCCAGCAGTCTAAACCCCGGACTTCCCCGCGACAATGAGCAGTTCTTC	CASSLNPGLPRDNEQFF
TRBJ1-2	many	TRBV20-1	TRBD1	12	TGCAGTGCTAGGGACAGGGGAGATGGCTACACCTTC	CSARDRGDGYTF
TRBJ1-1	many	TRBV6-6	NA	10	TGTGCCAGCAGTTCAAATGAAGCTTTCTTT	CASSSNEAFF
TRBJ2-3	NA	TRBV20-1	NA	13	TGCAGTGCTAGAGGCTCCCTCACAGATACGCAGTATTTT	CSARGSLTDTQYF
TRBJ1-4	many	TRBV4-1	TRBD1	19	TGCGCCAGCAGCCGCCCGGCTCAGGACAGGGAAGGAGCTAATGAAAAACTGTTTTTT	CASSRPAQDREGANEKLFF
TRBJ2-7	few	TRBV12-3/TRBV12-4	TRBD2	14	TGTGCCAGCAGTCCCGGGACTAGCGTATTCGAGCAGTACTTC	CASSPGTSVFEQYF
TRBJ2-1	few	TRBV2	TRBD2	18	TGTGCCAGCAGAAGGTTCCCCACTGGCGGGAGGGGAAACAATGAGCAGTTCTTC	CASRRFPTGGRGNNEQFF
TRBJ1-3	many	TRBV4-1	TRBD1	18	TGCGCCAGCAGCCAAGTGACAGGGCGCTTGGAGTCTGGAAACACCATATATTTT	CASSQVTGRLESGNTIYF
TRBJ2-7	many	TRBV27	NA	14	TGTGCCAGCAGTGTAGGGGGTTGGTCCTACGAGCAGTACTTC	CASSVGGWSYEQYF
TRBJ2-1	many	TRBV3-1	TRBD2	15	TGTGCCAGCAGCCCCTCGCGGGAGGGCCACTATGAGCAGTTCTTC	CASSPSREGHYEQFF
TRBJ1-5	many	TRBV5-6	NA	14	TGTGCCAGCAGCTTGAGGTGGGCGAATCAGCCCCAGCATTTT	CASSLRWANQPQHF
TRBJ2-4	medium-sized	TRBV5-6	NA	16	TGTGCCAGCAGCTCGGACCCGGGCTATACAGAAAACATTCAGTACTTC	CASSSDPGYTENIQYF
TRBJ2-7	many	TRBV5-1	TRBD1	12	TGCGCCAGCAGCTCCTCCGGGACAGGGGTTTACTTC	CASSSSGTGVYF
TRBJ2-5	many	TRBV3-1	TRBD2	16	TGTGCCAGCAGCCATCCGACTAGCGGGGAACAAGAGACCCAGTACTTC	CASSHPTSGEQETQYF
TRBJ2-2	many	TRBV14	NA	18	TGTGCCAGCAGCCAAGACGAGGAACGGAGGCCGAACACCGGGGAGCTGTTTTTT	CASSQDEERRPNTGELFF
TRBJ2-3	many	TRBV4-1	TRBD2	19	TGCGCCAGCAGCCAAGTCGGGGGACTAGCTGTTGTTGGGACAGATACGCAGTATTTT	CASSQVGGLAVVGTDTQYF
TRBJ2-2	many	TRBV27	NA	13	TGTGCCAGCAAACAGGGCGACACCGGGGAGCTGTTTTTT	CASKQGDTGELFF
TRBJ1-6	few	TRBV15	NA	14	TGTGCCACCAGCAGAGGGACAGTAAGTCCTCCCCTCCACTTT	CATSRGTVSPPLHF
TRBJ1-1	many	TRBV20-1	NA	12	TGCAGTGCTAGAGAGGGAGGGACTGAAGCTTTCTTT	CSAREGGTEAFF
TRBJ2-1	NA	TRBV2	NA	15	TGTGCCAGCAGTGCGGGGACTCGAGGGAACAATGAGCAGTTCTTC	CASSAGTRGNNEQFF
TRBJ2-1	many	TRBV2	NA	12	TGTGCCAGCAGTGCAGGAGAGGTTGAGCAGTTCTTC	CASSAGEVEQFF
TRBJ2-3	many	TRBV7-9	TRBD2	17	TGTGCCAGCAGCTTAGCGCGGGGACTAGCGGTACTAGATACGCAGTATTTT	CASSLARGLAVLDTQYF